A single sample is the source of the 2 T cell receptor beta chains below, sequenced in a study of T cell changes during pregnancy in multiple sclerosis. The protocol was immunoSEQ multiplex PCR, while the TCRdb copy is restricted to in-frame clones and leaves out a portion. The table records under 30,000 clones, just over 90% of them present only once. Sample: CD4+ T cells from peripheral blood mononuclear cells, taken after pregnancy. The receptors were gathered from a female donor with multiple sclerosis, enrolled in a pregnancy study.

The chain is built from TRBV19 and TRBJ2-3; D may be TRBD2 (5 bases). Trimming took off 6 bases at V and 1 base at J, with 26 bases between the two ends. There are 19 residues in the CDR3. In germline, CDR1 is LNHDA, CDR2 SQIVND (reference sequence). The CDR3 spells CASSRSGIIGSSGTDTQYF. As DNA, the CDR3 is TGTGCCAGTAGCCGCTCGGGGATTATTGGGAGCTCGGGCACAGATACGCAGTATTTT.

The V and J genes are TRBV9 and TRBJ2-5; D call uncertain. This CDR3 has 14 residues. Per germline, CDR1 SGDLS and CDR2 YYNGEE. Trimming cost V 4 bases and J 4 bases, with 14 bases left between them. The chain's CDR3 is CASSFQVYGETQYF. The CDR3 DNA sequence: TGTGCCAGCAGCTTCCAGGTCTACGGAGAGACCCAGTACTTC.